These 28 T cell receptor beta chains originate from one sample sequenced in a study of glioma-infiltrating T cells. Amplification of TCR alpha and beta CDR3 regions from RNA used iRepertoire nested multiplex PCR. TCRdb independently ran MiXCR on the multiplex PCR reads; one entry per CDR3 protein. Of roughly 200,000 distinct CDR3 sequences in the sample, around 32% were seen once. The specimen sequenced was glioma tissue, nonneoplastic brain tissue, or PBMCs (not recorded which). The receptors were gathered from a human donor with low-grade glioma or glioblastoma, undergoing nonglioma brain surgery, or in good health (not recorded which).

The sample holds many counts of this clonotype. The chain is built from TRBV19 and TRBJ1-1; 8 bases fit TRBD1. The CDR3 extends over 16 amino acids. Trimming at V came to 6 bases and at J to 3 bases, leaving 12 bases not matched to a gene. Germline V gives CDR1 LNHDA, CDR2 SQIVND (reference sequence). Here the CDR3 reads CASSDRGDGLDTEAFF. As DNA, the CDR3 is TGTGCCAGTAGCGACAGGGGCGACGGGTTGGACACTGAAGCTTTCTTT. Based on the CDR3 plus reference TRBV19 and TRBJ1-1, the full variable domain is DGGITQSPKYLFRKEGQNVTLSCEQNLNHDAMYWYRQDPGQGLRLIYYSQIVNDFQKGDIAEGYSVSREKKESFPLTVTSAQKNPTAFYLCASSDRGDGLDTEAFFGQGTRLTVV.

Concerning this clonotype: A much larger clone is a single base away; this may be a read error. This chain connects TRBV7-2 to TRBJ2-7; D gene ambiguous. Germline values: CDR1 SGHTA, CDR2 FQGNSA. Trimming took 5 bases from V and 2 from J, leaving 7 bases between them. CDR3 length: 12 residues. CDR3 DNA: TGTGCCAGCAGCCCCTTCCCCTACGAGCAGTACTTC. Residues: CASSPFPYEQYF.

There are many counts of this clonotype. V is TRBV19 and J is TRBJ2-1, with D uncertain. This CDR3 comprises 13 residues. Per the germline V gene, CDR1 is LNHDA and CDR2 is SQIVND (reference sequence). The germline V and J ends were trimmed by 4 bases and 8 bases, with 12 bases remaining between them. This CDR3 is CASSTPMLDEQFF. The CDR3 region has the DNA TGTGCCAGTAGTACACCCATGTTAGATGAGCAGTTCTTC.

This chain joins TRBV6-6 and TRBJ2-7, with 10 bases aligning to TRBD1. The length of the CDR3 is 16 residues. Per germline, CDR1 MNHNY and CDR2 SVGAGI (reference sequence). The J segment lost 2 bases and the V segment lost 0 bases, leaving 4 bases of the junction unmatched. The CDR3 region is CASSYSSGQGAYEQYF. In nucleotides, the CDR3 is TGTGCCAGCAGTTACTCATCAGGACAGGGGGCCTACGAGCAGTACTTC.

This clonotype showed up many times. Written as DNA, the CDR3 is TGTGCCAGCTCACCTTACAACCAAGAGACCCAGTACTTC. This encodes CASSPYNQETQYF. The rearrangement joins TRBV18 to TRBJ2-5; D gene ambiguous. Germline assignment: CDR1 KGHSH and CDR2 LQKENI. The V end was cut by 3 bases, the J end by 0 bases, with 5 bases between. This CDR3 has 13 amino acids.

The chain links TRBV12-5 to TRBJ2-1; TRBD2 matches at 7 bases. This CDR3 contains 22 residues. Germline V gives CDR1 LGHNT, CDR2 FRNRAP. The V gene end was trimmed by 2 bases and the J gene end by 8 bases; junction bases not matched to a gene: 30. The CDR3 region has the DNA TGTGCTAGTGGTTTGCGGCACGGCCTTATCCCGGGGGAGCGGGGACGGAGCCATGAGCAGTTCTTC. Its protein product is CASGLRHGLIPGERGRSHEQFF. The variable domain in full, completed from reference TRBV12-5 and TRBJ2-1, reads DARVTQTPRHKVTEMGQEVTMRCQPILGHNTVFWYRQTMMQGLELLAYFRNRAPLDDSGMPKDRFSAEMPDATLATLKIQPSEPRDSAVYFCASGLRHGLIPGERGRSHEQFFGPGTRLTVL.

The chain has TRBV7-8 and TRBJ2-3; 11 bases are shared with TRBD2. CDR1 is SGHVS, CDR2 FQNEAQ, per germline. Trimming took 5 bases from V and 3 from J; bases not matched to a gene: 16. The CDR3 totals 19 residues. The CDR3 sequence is CASSQRQGVAGGPTDTQYF. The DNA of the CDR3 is TGTGCCAGCAGCCAAAGACAGGGGGTAGCGGGAGGGCCGACAGATACGCAGTATTTT.

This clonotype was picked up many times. CDR3 DNA sequence: TGCAGTGCTAGATGGACTAGCGGGAGCTACAATGAGCAGTTCTTC. It encodes CSARWTSGSYNEQFF. The rearrangement uses TRBV20-1 and TRBJ2-1; 13 positions agree with TRBD2. V lost 2 bases to trimming and J lost 3 bases; unmatched junction nucleotides: 1. CDR1 DFQATT and CDR2 SNEGSKA come from the germline V gene (reference sequence). This CDR3 contains 15 residues.

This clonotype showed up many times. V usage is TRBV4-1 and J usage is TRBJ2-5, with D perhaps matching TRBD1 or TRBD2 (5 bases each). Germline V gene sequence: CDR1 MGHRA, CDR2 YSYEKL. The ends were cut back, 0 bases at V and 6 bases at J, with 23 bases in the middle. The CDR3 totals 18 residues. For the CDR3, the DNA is TGCGCCAGCAGCCAAGATTTTCTGTCGGGGCGACCCCGAAAGACCCAGTACTTC. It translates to CASSQDFLSGRPRKTQYF.

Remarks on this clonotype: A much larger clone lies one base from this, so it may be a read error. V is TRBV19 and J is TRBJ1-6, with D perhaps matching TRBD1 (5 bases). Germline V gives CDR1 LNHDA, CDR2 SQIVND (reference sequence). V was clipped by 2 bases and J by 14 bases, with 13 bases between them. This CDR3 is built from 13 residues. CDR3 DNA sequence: TGTGCCAGTAGTATACCCGCAGGGAGGACCCTCCACTTT. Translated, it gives CASSIPAGRTLHF. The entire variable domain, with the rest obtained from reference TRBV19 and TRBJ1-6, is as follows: DGGITQSPKYLFRKEGQNVTLSCEQNLNHDAMYWYRQDPGQGLRLIYYSQIVNDFQKGDIAEGYSVSREKKESFPLTVTSAQKNPTAFYLCASSIPAGRTLHFGNGTRLTVT.

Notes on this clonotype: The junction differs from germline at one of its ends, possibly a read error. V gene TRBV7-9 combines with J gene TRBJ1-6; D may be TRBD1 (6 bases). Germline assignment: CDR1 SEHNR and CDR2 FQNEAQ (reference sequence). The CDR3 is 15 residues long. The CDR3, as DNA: TGTGCCAGCACCGGACAGCTAACCGATAATTCACCCTTCCACTTT. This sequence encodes CASTGQLTDNSPFHF.

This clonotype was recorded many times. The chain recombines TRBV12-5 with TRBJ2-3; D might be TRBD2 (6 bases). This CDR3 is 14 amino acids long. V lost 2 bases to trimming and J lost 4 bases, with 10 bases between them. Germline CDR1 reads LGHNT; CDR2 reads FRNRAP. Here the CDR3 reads CASGLSGTADTQYF. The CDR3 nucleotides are TGTGCTAGTGGTTTGTCCGGGACTGCAGATACGCAGTATTTT.

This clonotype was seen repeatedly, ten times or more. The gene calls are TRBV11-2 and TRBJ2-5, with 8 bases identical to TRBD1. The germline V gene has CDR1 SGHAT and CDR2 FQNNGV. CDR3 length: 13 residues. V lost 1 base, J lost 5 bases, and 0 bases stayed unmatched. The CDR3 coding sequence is TGTGCCAGCAGCTTAGGGGACAGGGAGACCCAGTACTTC. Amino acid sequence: CASSLGDRETQYF.

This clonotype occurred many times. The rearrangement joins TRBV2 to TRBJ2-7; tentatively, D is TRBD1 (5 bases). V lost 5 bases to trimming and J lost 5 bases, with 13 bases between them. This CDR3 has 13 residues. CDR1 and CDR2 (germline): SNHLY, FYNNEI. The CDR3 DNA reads TGTGCCAGCAGTCAGAGACAGTTCGACGAGCAGTACTTC. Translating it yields CASSQRQFDEQYF.

The CDR3 bases are TGTGCTTGCAGTTTCGGGCGGGAGCTTGAGACCCAGTACTTC. Amino acids: CACSFGRELETQYF. The chain has TRBV6-5 and TRBJ2-5, with TRBD2 matching over 7 bases. The CDR3 is made up of 14 amino acids. In germline, CDR1 is MNHEY, CDR2 SVGAGI.

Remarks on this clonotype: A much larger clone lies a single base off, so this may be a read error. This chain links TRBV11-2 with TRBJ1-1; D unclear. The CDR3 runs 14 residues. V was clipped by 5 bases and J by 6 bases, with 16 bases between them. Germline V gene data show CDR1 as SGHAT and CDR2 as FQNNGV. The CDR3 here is CASSVTGANAEAFF. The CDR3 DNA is TGTGCCAGCAGCGTGACGGGAGCCAACGCTGAAGCTTTCTTT.

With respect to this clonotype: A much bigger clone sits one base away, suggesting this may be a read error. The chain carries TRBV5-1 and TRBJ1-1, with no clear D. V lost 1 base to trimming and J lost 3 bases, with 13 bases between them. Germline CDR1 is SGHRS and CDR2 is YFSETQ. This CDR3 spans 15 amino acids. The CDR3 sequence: CASSLLVGMDTEAFF. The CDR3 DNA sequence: TGCGCCAGCAGCTTGCTCGTGGGGATGGACACTGAAGCTTTCTTT.

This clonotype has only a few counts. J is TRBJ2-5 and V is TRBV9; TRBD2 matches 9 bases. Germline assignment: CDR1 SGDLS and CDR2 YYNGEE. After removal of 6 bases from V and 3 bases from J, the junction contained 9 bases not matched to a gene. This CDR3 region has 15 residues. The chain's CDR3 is CASNLAGGGKETQYF. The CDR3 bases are TGTGCCAGCAACCTCGCGGGGGGGGGAAAAGAGACCCAGTACTTC.

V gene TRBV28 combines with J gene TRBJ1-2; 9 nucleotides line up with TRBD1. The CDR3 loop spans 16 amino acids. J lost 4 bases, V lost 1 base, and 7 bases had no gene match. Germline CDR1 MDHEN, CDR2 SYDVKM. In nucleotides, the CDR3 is TGTGCCAGCAGTTTATCCCAACCGGGACAGGGCTATGGCTACACCTTC. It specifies CASSLSQPGQGYGYTF.

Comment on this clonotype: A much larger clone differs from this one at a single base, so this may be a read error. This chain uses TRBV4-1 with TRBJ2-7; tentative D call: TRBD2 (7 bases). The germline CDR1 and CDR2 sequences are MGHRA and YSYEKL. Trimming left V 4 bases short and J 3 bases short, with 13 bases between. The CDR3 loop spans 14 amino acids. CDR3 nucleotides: TGCGCCAGCAGCCTGAGGGGGGGCGTCTACGAGCAGTACTTC. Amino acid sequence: CASSLRGGVYEQYF.

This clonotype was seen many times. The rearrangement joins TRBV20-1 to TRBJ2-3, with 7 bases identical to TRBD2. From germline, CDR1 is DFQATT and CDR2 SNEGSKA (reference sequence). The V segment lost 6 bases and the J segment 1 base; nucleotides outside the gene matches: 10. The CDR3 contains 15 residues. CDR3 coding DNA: TGCAGTGCGACACCCCTCACTAGCGGCACAGATACGCAGTATTTT. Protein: CSATPLTSGTDTQYF.

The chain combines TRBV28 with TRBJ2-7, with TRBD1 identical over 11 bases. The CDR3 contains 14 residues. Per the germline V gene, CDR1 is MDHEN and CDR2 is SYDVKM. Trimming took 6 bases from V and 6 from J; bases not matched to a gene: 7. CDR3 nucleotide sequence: TGTGCCAGCAGCTTGACCGGGACAGGGGGCGAGCAGTACTTC. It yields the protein CASSLTGTGGEQYF.

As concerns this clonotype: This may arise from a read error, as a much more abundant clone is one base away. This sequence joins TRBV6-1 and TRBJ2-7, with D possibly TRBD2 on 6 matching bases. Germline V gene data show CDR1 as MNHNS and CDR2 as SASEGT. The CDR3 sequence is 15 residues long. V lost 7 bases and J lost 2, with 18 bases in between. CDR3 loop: CASMTGVYSTYEQYF. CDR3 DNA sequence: TGTGCCAGCATGACGGGAGTATACAGCACCTACGAGCAGTACTTC.

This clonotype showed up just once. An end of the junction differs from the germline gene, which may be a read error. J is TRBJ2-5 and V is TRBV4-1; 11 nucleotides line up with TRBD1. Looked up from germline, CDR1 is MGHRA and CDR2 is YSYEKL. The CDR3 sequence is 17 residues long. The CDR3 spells CASSRGQGAAVQEIQYF. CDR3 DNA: TGCGCCAGCAGCCGTGGACAGGGGGCGGCGGTACAAGAGATCCAGTACTTC.

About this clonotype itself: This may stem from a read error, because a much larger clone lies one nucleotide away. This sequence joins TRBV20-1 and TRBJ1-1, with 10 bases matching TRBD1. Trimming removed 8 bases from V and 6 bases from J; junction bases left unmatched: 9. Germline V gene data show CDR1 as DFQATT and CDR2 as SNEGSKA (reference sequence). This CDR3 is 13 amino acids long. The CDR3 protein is CSPTPDRGSEAFF. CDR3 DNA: TGCAGTCCCACACCGGACAGGGGGTCTGAAGCTTTCTTT.

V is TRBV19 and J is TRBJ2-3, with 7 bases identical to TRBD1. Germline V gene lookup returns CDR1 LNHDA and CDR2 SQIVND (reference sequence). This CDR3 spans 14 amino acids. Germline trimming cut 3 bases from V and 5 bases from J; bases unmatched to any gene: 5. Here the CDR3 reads CASSIRGGLDTQYF. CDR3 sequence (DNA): TGTGCCAGTAGTATTCGAGGGGGCCTAGATACGCAGTATTTT.

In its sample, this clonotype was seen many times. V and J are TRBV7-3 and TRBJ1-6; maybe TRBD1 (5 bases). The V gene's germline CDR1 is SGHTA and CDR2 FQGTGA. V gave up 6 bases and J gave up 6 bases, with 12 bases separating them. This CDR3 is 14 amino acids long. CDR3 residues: CASSRDSINSPLHF. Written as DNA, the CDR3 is TGTGCCAGCAGTCGTGACAGTATTAATTCACCCCTCCACTTT.

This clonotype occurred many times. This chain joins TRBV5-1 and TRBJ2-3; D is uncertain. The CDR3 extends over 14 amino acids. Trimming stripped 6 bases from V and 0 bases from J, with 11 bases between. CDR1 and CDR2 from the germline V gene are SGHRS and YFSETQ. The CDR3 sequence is CASTVGVSTDTQYF. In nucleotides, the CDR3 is TGCGCCAGCACTGTTGGAGTGAGCACAGATACGCAGTATTTT.